These 13 T cell receptor beta chains were sequenced from one sample in a study of cytomegalovirus exposure and HLA in healthy donors. Researchers ran the PCR with 60 Vbeta and 13 Jbeta primers. Data came from immunoSEQ multiplex PCR; TCRdb stores just in-frame clones and leaves some out. The sample includes under 150,000 clones, over 70% of them seen just once. Sequencing input: PBMCs. Every receptor here comes from a woman aged 40 to 50 in good health and CMV-seronegative.

This sequence joins TRBV11-2 and TRBJ2-7; TRBD1 agrees at 12 bases. Per germline, CDR1 SGHAT and CDR2 FQNNGV. The V and J ends lost 2 bases and 6 bases, in that order; junction bases with no gene match: 5. This CDR3 comprises 15 residues. CDR3 in amino acids: CASSLPGQGALEQYF. For the CDR3, the DNA is TGTGCCAGCAGCTTACCGGGACAGGGGGCTCTCGAGCAGTACTTC.

The chain links TRBV6-5 to TRBJ2-5, with 12 nucleotides matching TRBD2. CDR1 and CDR2 from the germline V gene are MNHEY and SVGAGI. V was clipped by 5 bases and J by 2 bases; unmatched bases: 0. This CDR3 has 14 residues. DNA for the CDR3: TGTGCCAGCAGTCTAGCGGGGGGGCAAGAGACCCAGTACTTC. This translates into CASSLAGGQETQYF.

This clone was recorded only once. The gene calls are TRBV2 and TRBJ2-1; 9 positions agree with TRBD2. Germline CDR1 SNHLY, CDR2 FYNNEI. The CDR3 sequence is 21 residues long. The ends lost 9 bases at V and 8 bases at J; junction bases unmatched: 32. The CDR3 sequence is CASKLALSKLGSGGGAYEQFF. Here the CDR3 DNA reads TGTGCCAGTAAGTTGGCTCTCAGTAAGTTGGGATCCGGCGGGGGGGCCTATGAGCAGTTCTTC.

The chain employs TRBV23-1 and TRBJ2-4, with D perhaps TRBD1 (6 bases). TRBV23-1 counts as an open reading frame of uncertain function. The CDR3 is 17 residues long. V was trimmed by 4 bases and J by 0 bases, leaving 16 bases between them. The CDR3 nucleotides read TGCGCCAGCAGTCCGAAACACAGGGCCCTAGCCAAAAACATTCAGTACTTC. As protein: CASSPKHRALAKNIQYF.

The chain couples TRBV7-8 to TRBJ1-1; unclear D gene. This CDR3 region has 12 residues. V lost 0 bases and J 7 bases, leaving 6 bases between the germline ends. Per germline, CDR1 SGHVS and CDR2 FQNEAQ. DNA for the CDR3: TGTGCCAGCAGCTTAGCCCAGTTTGAAGCTTTCTTT. It codes for CASSLAQFEAFF. Complete variable domain (other parts from reference TRBV7-8 and TRBJ1-1): GAGVSQSPRYKVAKRGQDVALRCDPISGHVSLFWYQQALGQGPEFLTYFQNEAQLDKSGLPSDRFFAERPEGSVSTLKIQRTQQEDSAVYLCASSLAQFEAFFGQGTRLTVV.

This clone was detected only a few times. This chain connects TRBV5-8 to TRBJ1-5, with D uncertain. Per the germline V gene, CDR1 is SGHTS and CDR2 is YDEGEE. Trimming removed 4 bases at V and 3 bases at J, with 14 bases between. The length of the CDR3 is 15 residues. CDR3 sequence (DNA): TGTGCCAGCAGCCCTGGGCAGGCGCCCAATCAGCCCCAGCATTTT. Protein product: CASSPGQAPNQPQHF.

The V call is TRBV5-4, the J call TRBJ2-7, with D unresolved. Germline CDR1 reads SGHNT; CDR2 reads YYREEE (reference sequence). The V gene lost 0 bases and the J gene lost 3 bases, with 13 bases spanning the gap. This CDR3 has 15 amino acids. The DNA for the CDR3 is TGTGCCAGCAGCTTGGCCCTAATGGAGATCTACGAGCAGTACTTC. This gives the protein CASSLALMEIYEQYF.

This chain uses TRBV28 with TRBJ2-1, with TRBD1 as a possible D gene (6 bases). Germline CDR1 MDHEN, CDR2 SYDVKM. V gave up 4 bases and J gave up 6 bases, with 19 bases separating them. This CDR3 is 16 amino acids long. The CDR3 here is CASSYGTGWRSNEQFF. As DNA, the CDR3 is TGTGCCAGCAGTTATGGCACAGGGTGGAGGTCCAATGAGCAGTTCTTC.

The genes are TRBV19 and TRBJ1-2, with 8 bases matching TRBD1. The J segment lost 5 bases and the V segment lost 2 bases, leaving 4 bases of the junction unmatched. The CDR3 extends over 14 amino acids. In germline, CDR1 is LNHDA, CDR2 SQIVND (reference sequence). CDR3 in DNA: TGTGCCAGTAGTATAAAGACAGGGGATTATGGCTACACCTTC. Its translation: CASSIKTGDYGYTF.

J is TRBJ2-1 and V is TRBV6-1; 12 nucleotides line up with TRBD2. The CDR3 is 15 amino acids. The V segment lost 2 bases and the J segment 8 bases; nucleotides outside the gene matches: 4. Germline loops: CDR1 MNHNS, CDR2 SASEGT. CDR3 nucleotides: TGTGCCAGCAGTGAACTAGCGGGGGGGGTGGATGAGCAGTTCTTC. Translation: CASSELAGGVDEQFF.

The rearrangement uses TRBV6-5 and TRBJ1-5, with unresolved D. The CDR3 is 13 amino acids. V gave up 0 bases and J gave up 5 bases, with 5 bases separating them. Germline CDR1 and CDR2: MNHEY and SVGAGI. The CDR3 reads CASSYSPDQPQHF. CDR3 nucleotide sequence: TGTGCCAGCAGTTACTCTCCAGATCAGCCCCAGCATTTT.

This chain connects TRBV25-1 to TRBJ1-6; tentative D call: TRBD1 (5 bases). Trimming removed 1 base from V and 10 bases from J, with 14 bases in between. The CDR3 is made up of 15 amino acids. Germline V gives CDR1 MGHDK, CDR2 SYGVNS. The chain's CDR3 is CASSEWKGPGSPLHF. The CDR3 nucleotides read TGTGCCAGCAGTGAATGGAAGGGGCCGGGCTCACCCCTCCACTTT. Combining the CDR3 with reference TRBV25-1 and TRBJ1-6 gives the whole variable domain EADIYQTPRYLVIGTGKKITLECSQTMGHDKMYWYQQDPGMELHLIHYSYGVNSTEKGDLSSESTVSRIRTEHFPLTLESARPSHTSQYLCASSEWKGPGSPLHFGNGTRLTVT.

This chain links TRBV6-5 with TRBJ2-7, with D unclear. Between the trimmed V and J ends, which lost 5 bases and 4 bases, there was a span of 9 bases. CDR1 is MNHEY and CDR2 is SVGAGI in the germline V gene. CDR3 length: 12 amino acids. This CDR3 reads CASSENMYEQYF. The DNA of the CDR3 is TGTGCCAGCAGTGAAAACATGTACGAGCAGTACTTC.